One sample yielded the 30 T cell receptor beta chains listed below, sequenced in a study of blood T cell repertoires in COVID-19. Generated by immunoSEQ multiplex PCR, the TCRdb table keeps only in-frame clones and is missing some. The sample comprises roughly 86,000 clones, around 91% of which are singletons, and 1.9% rests with the top ten. The sequenced sample consisted of peripheral blood. The source of these receptors is a woman in her fifties or sixties in a cohort sampled during active COVID-19.

The chain links TRBV7-9 to TRBJ1-2; 7 bases map to TRBD1. There are 15 residues in the CDR3. Per the germline V gene, CDR1 is SEHNR and CDR2 is FQNEAQ (reference sequence). With 4 bases clipped from V and 1 base from J, the junction kept 6 bases outside the gene matches. The CDR3 DNA sequence: TGTGCCAGCAGCTCCGGGACAGCCCTTAACTATGGCTACACCTTC. It codes for CASSSGTALNYGYTF.

The chain links TRBV6-5 to TRBJ1-2; 7 nucleotides align to TRBD1. Germline assignment: CDR1 MNHEY and CDR2 SVGAGI. The J segment lost 8 bases and the V segment lost 0 bases, leaving 6 bases of the junction unmatched. There are 14 residues in the CDR3. The CDR3: CASSYSKGAEGYTF. The CDR3 region has the DNA TGTGCCAGCAGTTACTCGAAGGGGGCGGAGGGCTACACCTTC.

The CDR3: CASSYAGFGANVLTF. The CDR3 DNA follows: TGTGCCAGCAGTTACGCGGGGTTCGGGGCCAACGTCCTGACTTTC. J is TRBJ2-6 and V is TRBV6-6, with D tentatively TRBD2 (6 bases). V shed 2 bases and J shed 4 bases, with 9 bases lying between them. Per germline, CDR1 MNHNY and CDR2 SVGAGI (reference sequence). The CDR3 contains 15 residues.

The chain uses TRBV7-9 and TRBJ2-2; 11 bases fit TRBD1. J lost 6 bases, V lost 3 bases, and 3 bases had no gene match. CDR1 and CDR2 from the germline V gene are SEHNR and FQNEAQ (reference sequence). CDR3 length: 15 amino acids. The CDR3 protein is CASSLGQGGAGELFF. CDR3 coding DNA: TGTGCCAGCAGCTTGGGACAGGGGGGTGCCGGGGAGCTGTTTTTT.

This clone has a single count. The V call is TRBV5-6, the J call TRBJ2-2; D gene ambiguous. Germline V CDR1 and CDR2: SGHDT, YYEEEE. CDR3 length equals 11 residues. V shed 2 bases and J shed 7 bases, with 3 bases lying between them. CDR3 in amino acids: CASSFYGELFF. In DNA form, the CDR3 reads TGTGCCAGCAGCTTCTACGGGGAGCTGTTTTTT.

The chain recombines TRBV3-1 (or the pseudogene TRBV3-2) with TRBJ2-5; D is perhaps TRBD2 (6 bases). Germline values: CDR1 LGHDT, CDR2 YNNKEL (reference sequence). The CDR3 has 16 residues. Trimming removed 4 bases from V and 4 bases from J, with 19 bases in between. In DNA, the CDR3 is TGTGCCAGCAGCCCCCGGGACTCGAGGATAGGAGAGACCCAGTACTTC. This translates into CASSPRDSRIGETQYF.

This rearrangement joins TRBV30 to TRBJ2-3, with 9 bases matching TRBD2. Germline V gene lookup returns CDR1 GTSNPN and CDR2 SVGIG (reference sequence). The J segment lost 1 base and the V segment lost 5 bases, leaving 1 base of the junction unmatched. This CDR3 has 13 residues. The CDR3 protein is CAWRLAGTDTQYF. The DNA for the CDR3 is TGTGCCTGGCGACTAGCGGGCACAGATACGCAGTATTTT.

The chain combines TRBV11-2 with TRBJ1-2, with TRBD1 as a possible D gene (6 bases). V gave up 5 bases and J gave up 7 bases, with 11 bases separating them. Germline values: CDR1 SGHAT, CDR2 FQNNGV. This CDR3 is 12 amino acids long. The CDR3 sequence is CASSLDRSGYTF. CDR3 DNA: TGTGCCAGCAGCCTCGACAGGTCTGGCTACACCTTC.

The rearrangement links TRBV2 to TRBJ1-1; 7 bases line up with TRBD1. This CDR3 is built from 15 residues. The germline V gene encodes CDR1 SNHLY and CDR2 FYNNEI. Trimming took 3 bases from V and 3 from J; bases not matched to a gene: 7. CDR3 amino acids: CASSEAGRGDTEAFF. Written as DNA, the CDR3 is TGTGCCAGCAGTGAGGCGGGCAGGGGGGACACTGAAGCTTTCTTT.

This chain's CDR3 is CASSVPSGGSETQYF. The CDR3 nucleotides are TGTGCCAGCAGCGTTCCTAGCGGGGGATCAGAGACCCAGTACTTC. This chain links TRBV9 with TRBJ2-5, with TRBD2 matching over 10 bases. Germline V gene sequence: CDR1 SGDLS, CDR2 YYNGEE. This CDR3 contains 15 residues. V shed 2 bases and J 4 bases; nucleotides not matched to a gene: 5. Full variable domain (remainder filled in from reference TRBV9 and TRBJ2-5): DSGVTQTPKHLITATGQRVTLRCSPRSGDLSVYWYQQSLDQGLQFLIQYYNGEERAKGNILERFSAQQFPDLHSELNLSSLELGDSALYFCASSVPSGGSETQYFGPGTRLLVL.

The chain employs TRBV4-1 and TRBJ2-1; the D gene is possibly TRBD1 (6 bases). CDR3 length: 14 residues. The ends were cut back, 4 bases at V and 3 bases at J, with 10 bases in the middle. In germline, CDR1 is MGHRA, CDR2 YSYEKL. The CDR3 DNA reads as TGCGCCAGCAGCCCCAGGGGAATCTACAATGAGCAGTTCTTC. This encodes CASSPRGIYNEQFF.

The chain recombines TRBV7-9 with TRBJ2-3; D perhaps matches TRBD1 (7 bases). V gave up 3 bases and J gave up 5 bases, with 15 bases separating them. Germline values: CDR1 SEHNR, CDR2 FQNEAQ (reference sequence). CDR3 size: 15 residues. The CDR3 region has the DNA TGTGCCAGCAGCTTGGTGTCAGGGGGAGGAGATACGCAGTATTTT. Its translation is CASSLVSGGGDTQYF. Looking up the rest from reference TRBV7-9 and TRBJ2-3 gives the full variable domain: DTGVSQNPRHKITKRGQNVTFRCDPISEHNRLYWYRQTLGQGPEFLTYFQNEAQLEKSRLLSDRFSAERPKGSFSTLEIQRTEQGDSAMYLCASSLVSGGGDTQYFGPGTRLTVL.

The chain recombines TRBV15 with TRBJ1-5; D is undetermined. Trimming cost V 1 base and J 5 bases, with 6 bases left between them. This CDR3 has 13 residues. Germline V lookup: CDR1 LNHNV, CDR2 YYDKDF (reference sequence). DNA for the CDR3: TGTGCCACCAGCAGAGGGAGCTATCAGCCCCAGCATTTT. As protein: CATSRGSYQPQHF.

The V gene is TRBV9, the J gene TRBJ1-2; D uncertain. CDR3 size: 16 residues. CDR1 SGDLS and CDR2 YYNGEE come from the germline V gene. Trimming stripped 1 base from V and 0 bases from J, with 13 bases between. The CDR3 coding sequence is TGTGCCAGCAGCGTAACCTCGGTGGCGGCTAACTATGGCTACACCTTC. Amino acids: CASSVTSVAANYGYTF.

In this sample, this clone turned up once. The J gene is TRBJ1-2, the V gene TRBV6-5; 8 bases map to TRBD1. The CDR3 totals 15 residues. With 5 bases clipped from V and 5 bases from J, the junction kept 10 bases outside the gene matches. Germline CDR1 is MNHEY and CDR2 is SVGAGI. The DNA of the CDR3 is TGTGCCAGCAGTCCCCACGGACAGGGTGGGTATGGCTACACCTTC. It translates to CASSPHGQGGYGYTF.

This sequence joins TRBV5-6 and TRBJ1-2, with D maybe TRBD1 (6 bases). V lost 4 bases and J 4 bases, leaving 17 bases between the germline ends. Per the germline V gene, CDR1 is SGHDT and CDR2 is YYEEEE. CDR3 size: 15 residues. The CDR3 DNA follows: TGTGCCAGCAGCCCCTCCCGGGGAGGGGGCTATGGCTACACCTTC. It is translated as CASSPSRGGGYGYTF.

V usage is TRBV12-5 and J usage is TRBJ2-7; 7 nucleotides agree with TRBD2. This CDR3 has 16 residues. The germline gives CDR1 LGHNT, CDR2 FRNRAP. V was clipped by 7 bases and J by 9 bases; unmatched bases: 21. The CDR3 loop reads CASAPRWSGTKDWQYF. CDR3 nucleotide sequence: TGTGCTAGTGCGCCCCGGTGGAGCGGGACGAAAGACTGGCAGTACTTC.

This sequence joins TRBV18 and TRBJ2-1; no reliable D call. This CDR3 is built from 17 residues. Per germline, CDR1 KGHSH and CDR2 LQKENI. The V and J ends lost 3 bases and 0 bases respectively, with 15 bases between them. The CDR3 region is CASSPLRITTSYNEQFF. The CDR3 DNA is TGTGCCAGCTCACCCCTTCGAATTACTACCTCCTACAATGAGCAGTTCTTC.

The gene calls are TRBV20-1 and TRBJ1-2, with D tentatively TRBD1 (6 bases). The CDR3 has 13 residues. The germline gives CDR1 DFQATT, CDR2 SNEGSKA (reference sequence). V lost 3 bases and J 2 bases, leaving 10 bases between the germline ends. CDR3 sequence reads: CSASEQGNYGYTF. Written as DNA, the CDR3 is TGCAGTGCTAGTGAACAGGGAAACTATGGCTACACCTTC.

The gene calls are TRBV7-3 and TRBJ2-1; D might be TRBD2 (8 bases). V was cut by 8 bases and J by 7 bases, with 33 bases left in between. The CDR3 totals 19 residues. CDR1 is SGHTA and CDR2 is FQGTGA in the germline V gene. CDR3 bases: TGTGCCAGCGAAAGAGACAGGGTAGTAGCGGGGTCCACTTGGAATGAGCAGTTCTTC. Amino acids: CASERDRVVAGSTWNEQFF.

Here the CDR3 reads CASRTGTSGSYGTDTQYF. Here the CDR3 DNA reads TGTGCCAGCAGAACCGGGACTAGCGGGAGTTATGGCACAGATACGCAGTATTTT. This chain joins TRBV21-1 and TRBJ2-3; the table's D call of TRBD2 was not tested on the DNA. TRBV21-1 is a known pseudogene. This CDR3 has 18 residues.

This chain uses TRBV5-4 with TRBJ1-1, with TRBD1 as a possible D gene (5 bases). The CDR3 is 15 amino acids. The germline gives CDR1 SGHNT, CDR2 YYREEE (reference sequence). V was pared by 0 bases and J by 3 bases, with 12 bases between. DNA for the CDR3: TGTGCCAGCAGCTTGGAAGGGGCACGGTACACTGAAGCTTTCTTT. Encoded protein: CASSLEGARYTEAFF.

The chain has TRBV11-2 and TRBJ2-7; weak D call: TRBD2 (6 bases). Trimming took 5 bases from V and 0 from J, leaving 17 bases between them. Germline values: CDR1 SGHAT, CDR2 FQNNGV. The CDR3 is 16 amino acids. The CDR3: CASSNHGTLSSYEQYF. The CDR3 DNA sequence: TGTGCCAGCAGCAATCACGGGACTTTAAGCTCCTACGAGCAGTACTTC.

The chain couples TRBV10-3 to TRBJ2-7; 8 nucleotides agree with TRBD1. CDR3 length equals 14 residues. Germline V gives CDR1 ENHRY, CDR2 SYGVKD. J gave up 2 bases and V 6 bases, and 6 bases lay outside the gene matches. The CDR3 DNA is TGTGCCATCAGAACCGGGACAGGCACCTACGAGCAGTACTTC. It encodes CAIRTGTGTYEQYF.

CDR3 residues: CASSLRRGRWEKLFF. In nucleotides, the CDR3 is TGTGCCAGCAGCTTACGGCGGGGGAGGTGGGAAAAACTGTTTTTT. This chain links TRBV7-8 with TRBJ1-4; perhaps TRBD1 as D (5 bases). Trimming took off 2 bases at V and 8 bases at J, with 15 bases between the two ends. The germline V gene encodes CDR1 SGHVS and CDR2 FQNEAQ. The length of the CDR3 is 15 residues.

This chain connects TRBV24-1 to TRBJ2-1; the D gene is possibly TRBD1 (6 bases). Germline CDR1 is KGHDR and CDR2 is SFDVKD. There are 13 residues in the CDR3. Between the trimmed V and J ends, which lost 4 bases and 12 bases, there was a span of 15 bases. The CDR3 reads CATSEPSGERQFF. The CDR3 DNA sequence: TGTGCCACCAGTGAACCCTCAGGGGAGCGGCAGTTCTTC.

The chain couples TRBV19 to TRBJ1-3; 8 nucleotides agree with TRBD1. Looked up from germline, CDR1 is LNHDA and CDR2 is SQIVND (reference sequence). Trimming at V came to 5 bases and at J to 4 bases, leaving 13 bases not matched to a gene. The CDR3 loop spans 17 amino acids. The CDR3 region is CASSWDRINTGGNTIYF. CDR3 in DNA: TGTGCCAGTAGTTGGGACAGGATAAACACTGGGGGAAACACCATATATTTT.

V usage is TRBV11-2 and J usage is TRBJ1-6; 8 nucleotides agree with TRBD1. Germline-derived CDR1 and CDR2 are SGHAT and FQNNGV. Trimming took 5 bases from V and 7 from J; bases not matched to a gene: 7. The CDR3 has 15 amino acids. The CDR3 bases are TGTGCCAGCAGCGCCCAGACAGGGGCAAATTCACCCCTCCACTTT. Encoded protein: CASSAQTGANSPLHF. The whole variable domain, filled in from reference TRBV11-2 and TRBJ1-6, reads EAGVAQSPRYKIIEKRQSVAFWCNPISGHATLYWYQQILGQGPKLLIQFQNNGVVDDSQLPKDRFSAERLKGVDSTLKIQPAKLEDSAVYLCASSAQTGANSPLHFGNGTRLTVT.

This chain uses TRBV4-1 with TRBJ1-2; the D is unclear. The CDR3 loop spans 17 amino acids. Germline V CDR1 and CDR2: MGHRA, YSYEKL. Trimming removed 0 bases from V and 0 bases from J, with 14 bases in between. The CDR3 coding sequence is TGCGCCAGCAGCCAAGAGGGTTGGGCAGGAACTAACTATGGCTACACCTTC. Its translation is CASSQEGWAGTNYGYTF.

The chain uses TRBV24-1 and TRBJ1-2, with D perhaps TRBD1 (5 bases). CDR3 length: 13 residues. Between the trimmed V and J ends, which lost 9 bases and 6 bases, there was a span of 16 bases. Germline V lookup: CDR1 KGHDR, CDR2 SFDVKD. CDR3 amino acids: CATPDFGADGYTF. The CDR3 DNA reads TGTGCCACCCCGGATTTTGGGGCGGATGGCTACACCTTC.